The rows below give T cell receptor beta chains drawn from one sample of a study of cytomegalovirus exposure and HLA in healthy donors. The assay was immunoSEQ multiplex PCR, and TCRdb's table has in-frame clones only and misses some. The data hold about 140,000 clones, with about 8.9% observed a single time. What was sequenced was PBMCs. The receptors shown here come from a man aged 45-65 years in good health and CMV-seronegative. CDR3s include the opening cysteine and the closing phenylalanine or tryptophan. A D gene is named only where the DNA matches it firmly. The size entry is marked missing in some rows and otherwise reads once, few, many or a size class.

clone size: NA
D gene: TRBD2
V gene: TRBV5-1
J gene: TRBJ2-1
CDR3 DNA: TGCGCCAGCAGCTCTGGGACTAGCGGGAGTAATGAGCAGTTCTTC
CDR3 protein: CASSSGTSGSNEQFF

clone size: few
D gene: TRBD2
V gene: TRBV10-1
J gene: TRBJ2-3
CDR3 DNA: TGCGCCAGCAGTGAGTCCGGGACTAGCAGTCCAGATACGCAGTATTTT
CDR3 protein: CASSESGTSSPDTQYF

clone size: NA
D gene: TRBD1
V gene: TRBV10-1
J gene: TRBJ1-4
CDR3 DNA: TGCGCCACCGAGGGGGGACAGGGGGCAATTGAAAAACTGTTTTTT
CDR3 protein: CATEGGQGAIEKLFF

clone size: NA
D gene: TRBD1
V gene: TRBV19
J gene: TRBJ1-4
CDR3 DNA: TGTGCCACCCAGAGGGGGCGAACTAATGAAAAACTGTTTTTT
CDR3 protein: CATQRGRTNEKLFF

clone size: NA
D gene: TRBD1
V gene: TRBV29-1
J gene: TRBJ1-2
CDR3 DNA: TGCAGCGTTGAAGATCCAGGGACAGCTAACTATGGCTACACCTTC
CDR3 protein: CSVEDPGTANYGYTF

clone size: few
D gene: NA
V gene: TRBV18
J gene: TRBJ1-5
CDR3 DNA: TGTGCCAGCTCACCAACGGGGGGTCAGCCCCAGCATTTT
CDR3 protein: CASSPTGGQPQHF

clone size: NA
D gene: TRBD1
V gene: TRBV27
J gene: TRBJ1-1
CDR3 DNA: TGTGCCAGCGGTGACCTCTCCCCGGGACAGTACATGAACACTGAAGCTTTCTTT
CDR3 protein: CASGDLSPGQYMNTEAFF

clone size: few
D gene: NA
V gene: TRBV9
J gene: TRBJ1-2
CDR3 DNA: TGTGCCAGCAGCGTAGACAGGGTGGATGGCTACACCTTC
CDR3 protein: CASSVDRVDGYTF

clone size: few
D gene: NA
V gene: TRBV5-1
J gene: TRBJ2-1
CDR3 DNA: TGCGCCAGCAGCCCCCTATATAGCGCCTCCTACAATGAGCAGTTCTTC
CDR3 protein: CASSPLYSASYNEQFF

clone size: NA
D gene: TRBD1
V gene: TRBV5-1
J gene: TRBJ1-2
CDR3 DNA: TGCGCCAGCAGTGGCGGACAGGGGAACTATGGCTACACCTTC
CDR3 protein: CASSGGQGNYGYTF

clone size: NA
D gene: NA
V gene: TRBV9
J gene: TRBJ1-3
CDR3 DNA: TGTGCCAGCAGCGACAGGGTTCTTACCGGAAACACCATATATTTT
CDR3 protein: CASSDRVLTGNTIYF

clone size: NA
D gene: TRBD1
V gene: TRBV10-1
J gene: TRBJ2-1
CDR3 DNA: TGCGCCAGCAGTGACGGGACAGGCCGTAATGAGCAGTTCTTC
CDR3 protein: CASSDGTGRNEQFF

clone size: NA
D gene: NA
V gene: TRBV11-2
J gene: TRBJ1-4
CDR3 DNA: TGTGCCAGCAGCTCGTATGCAACTAATGAAAAACTGTTTTTT
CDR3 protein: CASSSYATNEKLFF

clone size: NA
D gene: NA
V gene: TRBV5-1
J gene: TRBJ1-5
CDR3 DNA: TGCGCCAGCAGCCACGGGGATGGCAATCAGCCCCAGCATTTT
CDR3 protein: CASSHGDGNQPQHF

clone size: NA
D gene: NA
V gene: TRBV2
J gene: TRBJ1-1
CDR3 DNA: TGTGCCAGCAGTGAAGTAGGGGGAGCTTTCTTT
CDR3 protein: CASSEVGGAFF

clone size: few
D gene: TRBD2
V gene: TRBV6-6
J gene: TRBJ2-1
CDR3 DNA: TGTGCCAGCAGTTACGCCGATAGCGGGGGGGCCGGTGAGCAGTTCTTC
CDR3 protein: CASSYADSGGAGEQFF

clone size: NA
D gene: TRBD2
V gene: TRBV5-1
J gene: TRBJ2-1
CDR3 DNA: TGCGCCAGCAGCTTAGCGGGAGACTACAATGAGCAGTTCTTC
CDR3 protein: CASSLAGDYNEQFF

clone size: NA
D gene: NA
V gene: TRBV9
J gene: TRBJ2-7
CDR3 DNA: TGTGCCAGCAGTTACAGGGAATTACCCTACGAGCAGTACTTC
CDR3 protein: CASSYRELPYEQYF

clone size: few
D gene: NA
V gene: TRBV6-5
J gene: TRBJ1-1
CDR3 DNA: TGTGCCAGCAGTTACTTCCCAACAGCGAACACTGAAGCTTTCTTT
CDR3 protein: CASSYFPTANTEAFF

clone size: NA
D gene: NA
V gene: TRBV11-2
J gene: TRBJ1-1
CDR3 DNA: TGTGCCAGCAGCTTGGGTGGCAGGACTGAAGCTTTCTTT
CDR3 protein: CASSLGGRTEAFF

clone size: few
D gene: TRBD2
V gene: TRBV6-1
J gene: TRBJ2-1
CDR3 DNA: TGTGCCAGCAGTGCGCCCGGGACTAGCGGGACGCTAGGGACCAGTTCGGGGCAGTTCTTC
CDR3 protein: CASSAPGTSGTLGTSSGQFF

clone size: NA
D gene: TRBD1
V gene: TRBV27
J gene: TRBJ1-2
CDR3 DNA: TGTGCCAGCAGCCGCCAGGGACAGGGTTCCTATGGCTACACCTTC
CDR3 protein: CASSRQGQGSYGYTF